The clone carrying this T cell receptor beta chain was recorded a few times. The target antigen is unknown. These data belong to a study of metastatic and nonmetastatic thyroid tumors. Study in general: Peripheral blood and tumor or nodule samples from malignant and benign thyroid patients were compared.

Original handling: A classifier for distant metastasis in papillary thyroid cancer was constructed using CDR3 differences observed across clinicopathological groups. TCRdb re-called the PCR reads with MiXCR. TCRdb assigned the V and J calls; the authors' analysis was not used. In the table there are 30,000 to 40,000 clones, around 26% of which are singletons. Regarding the study as a whole: Compared with benign nodules, malignant thyroid tumors were reported to have significantly higher TCR beta diversity in both blood and tumor.

There were no patients who had received any treatment before thyroid surgery. V lost 0 bases to trimming and J lost 0 bases; unmatched junction nucleotides: 2. Germline V gene lookup returns CDR1 LGHNA and CDR2 YNFKEQ. The CDR3 runs 16 residues. Sequenced: blood. The sequence derives from a female donor with papillary thyroid cancer or a benign thyroid nodule (not recorded which). Some clones in this sample may be carry-over from other donors' samples. The J gene is TRBJ2-7, the V gene TRBV4-2; 10 nucleotides line up with TRBD2. The CDR3 protein is CASSQEPSGSSYEQYF. As DNA, the CDR3 is TGTGCCAGCAGCCAAGAGCCTAGCGGGAGCTCCTACGAGCAGTACTTC.